This TCR beta chain was observed in a study of T cells in Graves' hyperthyroidism and ophthalmopathy. Study in general: Peripheral blood was taken when the disease was first diagnosed, before any treatment began. General observations from the study: Clonotypes that were expanded in thyroid above 0.001 mostly appeared in blood too.

Diagnostic assessment was based on clinical symptoms, serum thyroxine and TRAb, thyroid ultrasound and orbital computed tomography. The CDR3 covers 15 residues. The V and J ends lost 6 bases and 4 bases, in that order; junction bases with no gene match: 9. Worth noting for this clonotype: Its antigen is not identified.

RNA transcripts served as the template for amplifying TCR beta CDR3 regions. An initial round of RT-PCR targeting the TCR CDR3 relied on the HTBI primer set. TCRdb processed the multiplex PCR reads anew with MiXCR; each CDR3 protein has one entry. This sample carries more than 500,000 distinct CDR3 sequences, around 15% of them seen once, and the ten largest clones take less than 30%. The chain has TRBV12-3 or TRBV12-4 and TRBJ2-1, with 7 bases that match TRBD2. The source material was blood. The sequence derives from a woman in her 30s with Graves' ophthalmopathy. CDR3 region: CASSGAGIPYNEQFF. DNA of the CDR3: TGTGCCAGCAGCGGAGCGGGAATCCCTTACAATGAGCAGTTCTTC.